The present T cell receptor beta chain was sequenced within a study of T cell responses to AZD1222 COVID-19 vaccine. The study, taken as a whole, reports: There were vaccine-associated CD4 TCRs across spike, dominant at 160-218 and 743-854. Mostly white British, mostly female donors; authors suggested clonal diversity may be underestimated. Variant regions that are unmutated are reportedly the target of nearly half of spike-specific TCRs. Spike-specific TCR depth and breadth grew after two AZD1222 doses.

Germline V CDR1 and CDR2: SGHVS, FQNEAQ. V was trimmed by 2 bases and J by 1 base, leaving 18 bases between them. The CDR3 loop spans 18 amino acids. Profiled with immunoSEQ multiplex PCR; TCRdb holds only in-frame clones, not every one. The table has 160,000 or so clones, approximately 91% seen once. Turning to this clone: Its specificity is not known.

The specimen was peripheral blood, collected on day 0 of AZD1222 vaccination. The V call is TRBV7-8, the J call TRBJ1-5; D is uncertain. The clonotype comes from an adult in good health. The CDR3 bases are TGTGCCAGCAGCTTAAAAATCGGCCAGGAGGGCAGCAATCAGCCCCAGCATTTT. Translating it yields CASSLKIGQEGSNQPQHF. The full variable domain, in which reference TRBV7-8 and TRBJ1-5 provide the parts outside the CDR3, is GAGVSQSPRYKVAKRGQDVALRCDPISGHVSLFWYQQALGQGPEFLTYFQNEAQLDKSGLPSDRFFAERPEGSVSTLKIQRTQQEDSAVYLCASSLKIGQEGSNQPQHFGDGTRLSIL.